These T cell receptor beta chains were read from a single sample in a study of blood T cell repertoires in COVID-19. The table came from immunoSEQ multiplex PCR; TCRdb's copy has only in-frame clones and leaves some out. Here the sample spans 200,000 to 300,000 clones, about four fifths being singletons. The sample taken for sequencing was peripheral blood. These TCRs come from a woman at least 80 years old with COVID-19, enrolled during active disease. The CDR3 runs from the conserved cysteine through the conserved F or W. A D gene is named only where the DNA matches it firmly. Only some rows state a clone size, as once, few, many or a class for expanded clones.

d_call	clone_size	j_call	v_call	cdr3_aa	cdr3_nt
TRBD1	NA	TRBJ2-2	TRBV5-1	CASSSSTGANTGELFF	TGCGCCAGCAGCTCCTCGACAGGGGCGAACACCGGGGAGCTGTTTTTT
NA	NA	TRBJ1-5	TRBV28	CASIREGLRNQPQHF	TGTGCCAGCATCAGGGAAGGTCTTCGCAATCAGCCCCAGCATTTT
NA	NA	TRBJ1-2	TRBV5-1	CASSADSRQYGYTF	TGCGCCAGCAGCGCCGACAGTCGGCAATATGGCTACACCTTC
TRBD1	NA	TRBJ1-2	TRBV28	CASTSQGQGLGYTF	TGTGCCAGCACCTCACAGGGGCAGGGTCTTGGCTACACCTTC
TRBD1	few	TRBJ1-1	TRBV30	CAWSQTGYAFF	TGTGCCTGGAGTCAGACAGGGTATGCTTTCTTT
TRBD2	NA	TRBJ2-5	TRBV5-1	CASSLGPTSGSLGGETQYF	TGCGCCAGCAGCTTGGGGCCTACTAGCGGGAGCCTTGGGGGTGAGACCCAGTACTTC
TRBD1	NA	TRBJ2-7	TRBV5-1	CASSLTGGTEDEQYF	TGCGCCAGCAGCCTGACAGGGGGCACGGAAGACGAGCAGTACTTC
TRBD2	NA	TRBJ2-1	TRBV5-1	CASSLNSGTFNEQFF	TGCGCCAGCAGCTTGAATAGCGGGACATTTAATGAGCAGTTCTTC
TRBD2	NA	TRBJ2-7	TRBV5-1	CASSFPGLANEGREQYF	TGCGCCAGCAGCTTTCCGGGACTAGCTAACGAAGGGCGCGAGCAGTACTTC
TRBD2	NA	TRBJ2-7	TRBV25-1	CASSRSGGSYEQYF	TGTGCCAGCAGCAGGTCGGGGGGCTCCTACGAGCAGTACTTC
TRBD1	NA	TRBJ2-5	TRBV7-9	CASSLTIQGRRETQYF	TGTGCCAGCAGTCTAACAATACAGGGGAGAAGAGAGACCCAGTACTTC
NA	NA	TRBJ1-1	TRBV18	CASSPRQVRDTEAFF	TGTGCCAGCTCACCGAGACAGGTACGAGACACTGAAGCTTTCTTT
TRBD1	few	TRBJ1-1	TRBV2	CASLRTGVTEAFF	TGTGCCAGCCTGAGGACAGGGGTCACTGAAGCTTTCTTT
TRBD1	NA	TRBJ1-1	TRBV5-4	CASSFPGQGITEAFF	TGTGCCAGCAGCTTTCCGGGACAGGGGATCACTGAAGCTTTCTTT
TRBD2	NA	TRBJ2-7	TRBV7-9	CASSLAGGGSYEQYF	TGTGCCAGCAGCCTAGCGGGAGGGGGCTCCTACGAGCAGTACTTC
NA	NA	TRBJ1-1	TRBV5-1	CASSLIYNSEAFF	TGCGCCAGCAGCTTAATCTATAACAGTGAAGCTTTCTTT
TRBD2	NA	TRBJ2-1	TRBV5-4	CASSLEVHRTSGRAGQFF	TGTGCCAGCAGCTTGGAAGTGCACCGGACTAGCGGGAGGGCGGGGCAGTTCTTC
NA	NA	TRBJ1-1	TRBV27	CASSLQADRMNTEAFF	TGTGCCAGCAGTTTACAGGCAGATAGGATGAACACTGAAGCTTTCTTT
TRBD1	few	TRBJ1-5	TRBV6-5	CASSIGQDQPQHF	TGTGCCAGCAGTATAGGACAGGATCAGCCCCAGCATTTT
NA	once	TRBJ1-1	TRBV18	CASSVAASEQGAAFF	TGTGCCAGCTCAGTCGCAGCCTCAGAACAGGGAGCAGCTTTCTTT
NA	NA	TRBJ1-1	TRBV15	CATSRGPETEAFF	TGTGCCACCAGCAGGGGGCCTGAAACTGAAGCTTTCTTT
TRBD1	NA	TRBJ1-5	TRBV6-5	CASSQDRSSNQPQHF	TGTGCCAGCAGCCAGGACAGGTCCTCCAATCAGCCCCAGCATTTT
TRBD1	NA	TRBJ1-3	TRBV27	CASRPTGRNTIYF	TGTGCCAGCAGGCCGACAGGGAGGAACACCATATATTTT
NA	NA	TRBJ1-3	TRBV28	CASSLPSVLRGNTIYF	TGTGCCAGCAGTTTACCCTCGGTACTAAGGGGAAACACCATATATTTT
NA	NA	TRBJ1-1	TRBV5-5	CASSSHGGVTEAFF	TGTGCCAGCAGCTCCCATGGGGGGGTTACTGAAGCTTTCTTT
TRBD1	few	TRBJ1-4	TRBV5-1	CASSPDRADEKLFF	TGCGCCAGCAGTCCGGACAGGGCGGATGAAAAACTGTTTTTT
NA	NA	TRBJ1-1	TRBV18	CASSQGNTEAFF	TGTGCCAGCTCGCAGGGGAACACTGAAGCTTTCTTT
NA	NA	TRBJ1-2	TRBV4-1	CASSTFYTGNYGYTF	TGCGCCAGCAGCACGTTCTACACAGGCAACTATGGCTACACCTTC
NA	once	TRBJ1-2	TRBV16	CASSPYGRTQMGGYTF	TGTGCCAGCAGCCCCTACGGCAGGACTCAAATGGGCGGCTACACCTTC
TRBD2	NA	TRBJ2-1	TRBV2	CASTKTGGENNEQFF	TGTGCCAGCACCAAAACGGGGGGGGAGAACAATGAGCAGTTCTTC
NA	NA	TRBJ1-1	TRBV5-4	CASSLDSLLYFF	TGTGCCAGCAGCTTAGACAGTCTTCTTTATTTCTTT
NA	NA	TRBJ1-6	TRBV5-4	CASSPRGLHSPLHF	TGTGCCAGCAGCCCGCGGGGGTTGCATTCACCCCTCCACTTT
NA	NA	TRBJ1-1	TRBV5-1	CASSLEGTHGAEAFF	TGCGCCAGCAGCTTGGAGGGGACTCACGGTGCAGAAGCTTTCTTT
NA	once	TRBJ1-4	TRBV6-5	CASSYSPNEKLFF	TGTGCCAGCAGTTACAGCCCTAATGAAAAACTGTTTTTT
TRBD2	NA	TRBJ2-5	TRBV19	CASSTRTSGRETQYF	TGTGCCAGTAGTACCCGGACTAGCGGGAGAGAGACCCAGTACTTC
TRBD2	NA	TRBJ2-1	TRBV9	CASSVAGMPLAGGNNEQFF	TGTGCCAGCAGCGTAGCCGGCATGCCCCTAGCGGGGGGGAACAATGAGCAGTTCTTC
NA	NA	TRBJ2-5	TRBV30	CAWSPGDGRPETQYF	TGTGCCTGGAGTCCTGGGGATGGGAGGCCAGAGACCCAGTACTTC
TRBD1	once	TRBJ2-7	TRBV6-1	CASSVTGTGVSPPYEQYF	TGTGCCAGCAGTGTTACCGGGACAGGTGTATCTCCTCCTTACGAGCAGTACTTC
NA	NA	TRBJ1-5	TRBV30	CAWSWDIDQPQHF	TGTGCCTGGAGTTGGGACATAGATCAGCCCCAGCATTTT
TRBD1	NA	TRBJ1-2	TRBV19	CASSSRSGGAYGYTF	TGTGCCAGTAGTTCCCGATCAGGGGGCGCCTATGGCTACACCTTC
NA	few	TRBJ1-5	TRBV6-5	CASSGHRAIQPQHF	TGTGCCAGCAGCGGACACAGGGCCATTCAGCCCCAGCATTTT
TRBD1	NA	TRBJ1-3	TRBV11-2	CASSPDRENTIYF	TGTGCCAGCAGCCCGGACAGGGAAAACACCATATATTTT
NA	NA	TRBJ1-1	TRBV28	CASTTISLAFF	TGTGCCAGCACCACTATTTCTCTGGCTTTCTTT